The present TCR beta chain was sequenced within a study of T cells in localized non-small cell lung cancer. Trimming removed 3 bases at V and 0 bases at J, with 8 bases between. CDR1 KGHSH and CDR2 LQKENI come from the germline V gene. The CDR3 loop spans 14 amino acids. The assay was immunoSEQ multiplex PCR, and TCRdb's table has in-frame clones only and misses some. The sample has roughly 18,000 clones; about 85% are singletons. Overall study findings and caveats: Sequencing involved a lone tumor region, leaving heterogeneity possible. Of the top 100 tumor clones, median roughly 53 were in adjacent lung, about 30 among its top 100. A raised T cell density in blood coincided with lengthier overall survival. Uninvolved adjacent lung showed higher T cell clonality than tumor.

Points on this clone: Antigen: not known.

The sequence was collected from an older female donor with stage I lung adenocarcinoma. The chain is built from TRBV18 and TRBJ1-1; TRBD1 is a possible D gene (6 bases). Sample: peripheral blood, taken before any cancer treatment. CDR3 residues: CASSPGTMNTEAFF. The CDR3 DNA reads TGTGCCAGCTCACCCGGGACAATGAACACTGAAGCTTTCTTT.